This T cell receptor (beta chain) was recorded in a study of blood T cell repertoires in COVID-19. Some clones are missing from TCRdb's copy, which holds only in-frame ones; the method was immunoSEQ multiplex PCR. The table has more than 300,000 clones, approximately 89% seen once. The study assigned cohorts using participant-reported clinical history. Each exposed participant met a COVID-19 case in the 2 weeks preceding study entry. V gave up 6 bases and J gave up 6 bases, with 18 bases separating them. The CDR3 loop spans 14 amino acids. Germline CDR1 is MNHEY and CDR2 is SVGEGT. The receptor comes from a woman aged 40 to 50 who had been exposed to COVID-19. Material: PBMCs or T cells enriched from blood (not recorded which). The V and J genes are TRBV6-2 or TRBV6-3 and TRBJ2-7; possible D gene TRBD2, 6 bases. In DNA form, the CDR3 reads TGTGCCAGCAGCCCCGGGCGGGGTCGAGGCGAGCAGTACTTC. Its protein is CASSPGRGRGEQYF.